The rows below give T cell receptor beta chains drawn from one sample of a study of shared clonotypes between healthy human individuals. Assay: immunoSEQ multiplex PCR; the TCRdb copy retains only in-frame clones and omits some. The sample shows approximately 2.4 million clones, 90% to 97% of them seen only once. The material sequenced was naive CD4+ T cells sorted from blood. These receptors were obtained from a man aged 18-30 years in good health. Both conserved end residues are part of each CDR3. D genes are given only for firm matches. Only some rows state a clone size, as once, few, many or a class for expanded clones.

CDR3	DNA	J	D	V	size
CGTSGPYEQYF	TGTGGGACTAGCGGACCCTACGAGCAGTACTTC	TRBJ2-7	TRBD2	TRBV7-2	NA
CASSLRAGTYEQYF	TGTGCCAGCAGCTTGAGAGCGGGGACCTACGAGCAGTACTTC	TRBJ2-7	TRBD2	TRBV7-9	NA
CASSQGPVPNQPQHF	TGCGCCAGCAGCCAAGGACCGGTCCCTAATCAGCCCCAGCATTTT	TRBJ1-5	NA	TRBV4-1	NA
CAISELGLTGELFF	TGTGCCATCAGTGAGTTAGGGCTGACCGGGGAGCTGTTTTTT	TRBJ2-2	NA	TRBV10-3	NA
CASSDRARGLGYTF	TGTGCCAGCAGTGACCGGGCCAGGGGGCTTGGCTACACCTTC	TRBJ1-2	TRBD1	TRBV6-4	NA
CAWSRDNEQYF	TGTGCCTGGAGTCGGGACAACGAGCAGTACTTC	TRBJ2-7	NA	TRBV30	NA
CASRLTAGNSPLHF	TGTGCCAGCAGACTGACTGCTGGGAATTCACCCCTCCACTTT	TRBJ1-6	NA	TRBV6-6	NA
CAWSELPYQETQYF	TGTGCCTGGAGTGAGCTTCCGTACCAAGAGACCCAGTACTTC	TRBJ2-5	NA	TRBV30	NA
CASRRGAAGFNEQFF	TGTGCCAGCAGAAGGGGTGCAGCTGGTTTCAATGAGCAGTTCTTC	TRBJ2-1	NA	TRBV6-5	NA
CASSRNEGTGELFF	TGCGCCAGCAGCCGGAATGAAGGCACCGGGGAGCTGTTTTTT	TRBJ2-2	NA	TRBV4-1	NA
CASRKTSGGLTGELFF	TGTGCCAGCAGGAAGACTAGCGGAGGGCTCACCGGGGAGCTGTTTTTT	TRBJ2-2	TRBD2	TRBV11-3	NA
CASSIDRAGAFF	TGTGCCAGCAGCATCGACAGGGCTGGAGCTTTCTTT	TRBJ1-1	TRBD1	TRBV7-9	NA
CASSEAGGQGQYF	TGTGCCAGCAGTGAAGCGGGGGGACAGGGGCAGTACTTC	TRBJ2-7	TRBD1	TRBV2	NA
CASSRVPNTGELFF	TGCGCCAGCAGCAGGGTTCCGAACACCGGGGAGCTGTTTTTT	TRBJ2-2	NA	TRBV5-1	NA
CASSWDVYLSSGANVLTF	TGTGCCAGCAGCTGGGACGTCTACCTCTCCTCTGGGGCCAACGTCCTGACTTTC	TRBJ2-6	NA	TRBV7-9	NA
CASSPPGLAETNEQFF	TGTGCCAGCTCACCGCCGGGGCTAGCGGAGACCAATGAGCAGTTCTTC	TRBJ2-1	TRBD2	TRBV18	NA
CASSWGPIPGNTIYF	TGTGCCAGCAGCTGGGGTCCGATTCCCGGAAACACCATATATTTT	TRBJ1-3	NA	TRBV5-5	NA
CASSSLGGRSYEQYF	TGTGCCAGCAGTTCCCTGGGCGGGAGGTCCTACGAGCAGTACTTC	TRBJ2-7	TRBD2	TRBV27	NA
CASSYQMTRNTEAFF	TGCGCCAGCAGTTATCAAATGACTAGGAACACTGAAGCTTTCTTT	TRBJ1-1	NA	TRBV5-1	NA
CAWSRGQGDEQFF	TGTGCCTGGAGTAGGGGACAGGGCGATGAGCAGTTCTTC	TRBJ2-1	TRBD1	TRBV30	NA
CATSKGVGPEYTEAFF	TGTGCCACCAGCAAAGGTGTGGGACCAGAATACACTGAAGCTTTCTTT	TRBJ1-1	NA	TRBV15	NA
CASSLGQGDSPLHF	TGTGCCAGCAGCCTGGGACAGGGGGATTCACCCCTCCACTTT	TRBJ1-6	TRBD1	TRBV6-1	NA
CASSTGYTEAFF	TGCGCCAGCAGCACCGGGTACACTGAAGCTTTCTTT	TRBJ1-1	NA	TRBV4-1	few
CASSLAGRGIADTQYF	TGTGCCAGCAGCTTAGCGGGCAGGGGGATCGCAGATACGCAGTATTTT	TRBJ2-3	TRBD1	TRBV11-2	NA
CASSLGQENSPLHF	TGTGCCAGCAGCTTGGGGCAGGAAAATTCACCCCTCCACTTT	TRBJ1-6	NA	TRBV5-4	NA
CASSQDRGRWNEQYF	TGTGCCAGCAGCCAAGACAGGGGGCGGTGGAACGAGCAGTACTTC	TRBJ2-7	TRBD1	TRBV7-9	NA
CASSLTSGNSYEQYF	TGCGCCAGCAGCCTAACTAGCGGGAACTCCTACGAGCAGTACTTC	TRBJ2-7	TRBD2	TRBV4-1	NA
CASSLSGGTDTQYF	TGCGCCAGCAGCCTTAGCGGGGGGACAGATACGCAGTATTTT	TRBJ2-3	TRBD2	TRBV5-1	NA
CASSLRQILAKNIQYF	TGTGCCAGCAGCCTTAGACAGATCCTAGCCAAAAACATTCAGTACTTC	TRBJ2-4	NA	TRBV5-6	NA
CASSLAPGANTQYF	TGTGCCAGCAGCTTAGCGCCGGGGGCTAATACGCAGTATTTT	TRBJ2-3	NA	TRBV7-8	NA
CASGTGVRYEQYF	TGTGCCAGCGGCACAGGGGTCAGGTACGAGCAGTACTTC	TRBJ2-7	TRBD1	TRBV2	NA
CASSEGGRAYEQYF	TGTGCCAGCAGTGAAGGAGGGAGGGCCTACGAGCAGTACTTC	TRBJ2-7	TRBD2	TRBV6-1	NA
CASSWGSQPQHF	TGTGCCAGCAGTTGGGGGAGTCAGCCCCAGCATTTT	TRBJ1-5	NA	TRBV28	NA
CASSSYAGSGNTIYF	TGCGCCAGCAGCTCTTACGCTGGCTCTGGAAACACCATATATTTT	TRBJ1-3	NA	TRBV5-1	NA
CASAGHPSYEQYF	TGTGCCAGCGCGGGACATCCCTCTTACGAGCAGTACTTC	TRBJ2-7	NA	TRBV2	NA
CASSMLQGSRGYTF	TGCGCCAGCAGCATGCTCCAGGGTAGTAGGGGCTACACCTTC	TRBJ1-2	NA	TRBV5-1	NA
CASRTPGNTIYF	TGTGCCAGCAGAACCCCTGGAAACACCATATATTTT	TRBJ1-3	NA	TRBV28	NA
CASSLAGTIAYEQYF	TGTGCCAGCAGCTTAGCGGGGACAATTGCCTACGAGCAGTACTTC	TRBJ2-7	NA	TRBV7-2	NA
CASSQVTGELFF	TGTGCCAGCAGCCAGGTCACCGGGGAGCTGTTTTTT	TRBJ2-2	NA	TRBV7-8	NA
CASSLGGGANVLTF	TGTGCCAGCAGCTTAGGGGGAGGGGCCAACGTCCTGACTTTC	TRBJ2-6	NA	TRBV7-2	NA
CASRQGLQETQYF	TGTGCCAGCCGACAGGGACTTCAAGAGACCCAGTACTTC	TRBJ2-5	NA	TRBV28	NA